This passage covers 26 T cell receptor beta chains from one sample sequenced in a study of T cells in Graves' hyperthyroidism and ophthalmopathy. Researchers took RNA transcripts and amplified the TCR beta CDR3 regions from them. In the first-round RT-PCR of the TCR CDR3, the HTBI primer set was used. One entry per CDR3 protein results from TCRdb running MiXCR on the multiplex PCR reads. The repertoire includes hundreds of thousands of distinct CDR3 sequences, roughly 14% of them detected once, and approximately 13% sits in the top ten. The specimen was blood. All receptors come from a man aged 18-30 years with Graves' ophthalmopathy.

This clonotype occurred many times. V gene TRBV12-3 or TRBV12-4 combines with J gene TRBJ2-1, with 15 bases aligning to TRBD2. This CDR3 spans 19 amino acids. Losses at the gene ends were 5 bases for V and 4 bases for J; bases not matched to a gene: 12. The CDR3 DNA is TGTGCCAGCAGTCCAAACGGACTAGCGGGGGGGCCGATATACAATGAGCAGTTCTTC. The encoded protein is CASSPNGLAGGPIYNEQFF.

V usage is TRBV7-9 and J usage is TRBJ1-4; D uncertain. The germline gives CDR1 SEHNR, CDR2 FQNEAQ (reference sequence). The CDR3 runs to 11 residues. The V and J ends lost 5 bases and 8 bases respectively, with 6 bases between them. The DNA of the CDR3 is TGTGCCAGCAGCCCGCTAGAAAAACTGTTTTTT. This gives the protein CASSPLEKLFF.

Concerning this clonotype: At one of its ends the junction is not consistent with the germline gene, which may arise from a read error. CDR3 bases: TGTGCCACCAGCAGAGATCGCATGAGTGGGGCCAGCGTCCTGACTTTC. It specifies CATSRDRMSGASVLTF. The chain combines TRBV15 with TRBJ2-6; D is perhaps TRBD1 (5 bases). The CDR3 sequence is 16 residues long. Germline V gives CDR1 LNHNV, CDR2 YYDKDF (reference sequence).

This clonotype was seen repeatedly, ten times or more. The chain has TRBV6-5 and TRBJ1-3, with a weak D call TRBD1 (5 bases). This CDR3 is 19 amino acids long. Germline V CDR1 and CDR2: MNHEY, SVGAGI. Trimming left V 2 bases short and J 0 bases short, with 20 bases between. Here the CDR3 DNA reads TGTGCCAGCAGTTACACATTAACGGGACGTTCGAGCTCTGGAAACACCATATATTTT. This codes for CASSYTLTGRSSSGNTIYF.

This clonotype appeared a few times. V gene TRBV4-2 combines with J gene TRBJ2-5; D is ambiguous. The CDR3 has 14 amino acids. The germline CDR1 and CDR2 sequences are LGHNA and YNFKEQ. Between the trimmed V and J ends, which lost 4 bases and 4 bases, there was a span of 13 bases. Here the CDR3 DNA reads TGTGCCAGCAGCCCGGGTGGGCACAGAGAGACCCAGTACTTC. As protein: CASSPGGHRETQYF.

The chain has TRBV9 and TRBJ2-3, with D hard to call. The CDR3 runs 12 residues. Germline V gene lookup returns CDR1 SGDLS and CDR2 YYNGEE. Trimming left V 3 bases short and J 2 bases short, with 4 bases between. The chain's CDR3 is CASSGLTDTQYF. The DNA for the CDR3 is TGTGCCAGCAGCGGCCTCACAGATACGCAGTATTTT.

The chain links TRBV10-2 to TRBJ2-2; D possibly corresponds to TRBD1 (5 bases). This CDR3 is 15 amino acids long. V was pared by 6 bases and J by 2 bases, with 13 bases between. CDR1 is WSHSY and CDR2 is SAAADI in the germline V gene. CDR3 residues: CASRIPDSNTGELFF. The CDR3, as DNA: TGCGCCAGCAGAATCCCAGACAGCAACACCGGGGAGCTGTTTTTT.

This clonotype was counted between two and nine times. In nucleotides, the CDR3 is TGTGCCAGTAGTACCAGGGAACTCACAGATACGCAGTATTTT. Translation gives CASSTRELTDTQYF. The V call is TRBV19, the J call TRBJ2-3, with D possibly being TRBD1 (5 bases). Germline CDR1 and CDR2: LNHDA and SQIVND (reference sequence). V shed 4 bases and J shed 2 bases, with 10 bases lying between them. This CDR3 is built from 14 residues.

In this sample, this clonotype turned up many times. The J gene is TRBJ2-1, the V gene TRBV5-6; D uncertain. The germline gives CDR1 SGHDT, CDR2 YYEEEE. The ends were cut back, 1 base at V and 2 bases at J, with 10 bases in the middle. The CDR3 contains 15 residues. CDR3: CASSLLGTAYNEQFF. The DNA of the CDR3 is TGTGCCAGCAGCTTGTTGGGTACGGCCTACAATGAGCAGTTCTTC.

This clonotype has at least ten counts. The J gene is TRBJ2-1, the V gene TRBV28, with D possibly matching TRBD2 (6 bases). CDR3 length equals 13 residues. Germline CDR1 is MDHEN and CDR2 is SYDVKM. The ends were cut back, 3 bases at V and 9 bases at J, with 12 bases in the middle. CDR3 DNA sequence: TGTGCCAGCAGTTTGGGGACTTCCGGTGAGCAGTTCTTC. This encodes CASSLGTSGEQFF.

The table lists this clonotype with a few counts. The chain recombines TRBV20-1 with TRBJ2-2; D possibly uses TRBD1 or TRBD2 (5 bases each). In germline, CDR1 is DFQATT, CDR2 SNEGSKA (reference sequence). The CDR3 runs 14 residues. Trimming left V 6 bases short and J 0 bases short, with 11 bases between. DNA of the CDR3: TGCAGTGCGTCGAGGGGCTCGAACACCGGGGAGCTGTTTTTT. It is translated as CSASRGSNTGELFF.

There are many counts of this clonotype. This chain connects TRBV4-1 to TRBJ2-3; D might be TRBD2 (6 bases). The V and J ends lost 4 bases and 6 bases respectively, with 17 bases between them. Germline CDR1 is MGHRA and CDR2 is YSYEKL. The CDR3 runs to 15 residues. The CDR3 is CASSLRTTQTDTQYF. Here the CDR3 DNA reads TGCGCCAGCAGCCTGAGGACTACCCAGACGGATACGCAGTATTTT.

This clonotype appeared many times. The V and J genes are TRBV18 and TRBJ1-1; 7 nucleotides line up with TRBD1. V gave up 5 bases and J gave up 4 bases; unmatched junction bases: 4. Looked up from germline, CDR1 is KGHSH and CDR2 is LQKENI. The CDR3 covers 13 residues. DNA of the CDR3: TGTGCCAGCTCAACCCGACAGGGCACTGAAGCTTTCTTT. It specifies CASSTRQGTEAFF.

This clonotype appeared many times. The chain couples TRBV11-2 to TRBJ2-1, with a possible D match to TRBD2 (5 bases). Germline CDR1 and CDR2: SGHAT and FQNNGV. V was cut by 0 bases and J by 6 bases, with 12 bases left in between. There are 15 residues in the CDR3. The CDR3 reads CASSLDLPGSNEQFF. The CDR3 coding sequence is TGTGCCAGCAGCTTAGATCTTCCGGGAAGCAATGAGCAGTTCTTC.

In this sample, this clonotype turned up many times. The chain recombines TRBV6-5 with TRBJ2-7; 10 bases fit TRBD2. This CDR3 is 16 amino acids long. V dropped 0 bases and J dropped 3; count of bases not matched to a gene: 5. Per germline, CDR1 MNHEY and CDR2 SVGAGI. The CDR3 here is CASSYSGLAEVYEQYF. In nucleotides, the CDR3 is TGTGCCAGCAGTTACTCTGGACTAGCGGAGGTCTACGAGCAGTACTTC.

This clonotype was recorded many times. V gene TRBV5-1 combines with J gene TRBJ1-1; no clear D. This CDR3 spans 12 amino acids. V gave up 1 base and J gave up 3 bases, with 4 bases separating them. Germline V gives CDR1 SGHRS, CDR2 YFSETQ. The CDR3 DNA follows: TGCGCCAGCAGCTTGTATGACACTGAAGCTTTCTTT. As protein: CASSLYDTEAFF.

The chain has TRBV10-3 and TRBJ1-2, with TRBD1 matching 10 bases. Germline loops: CDR1 ENHRY, CDR2 SYGVKD. Unmatched junction bases numbered 9, after V lost 6 bases and J lost 8 bases. The CDR3 is 14 residues long. The CDR3 loop reads CAISAGTGAWGYTF. The CDR3 DNA reads TGTGCCATCAGCGCCGGGACAGGGGCCTGGGGCTACACCTTC.

The J gene is TRBJ2-1, the V gene TRBV11-2; 10 bases match TRBD2. Germline values: CDR1 SGHAT, CDR2 FQNNGV. This CDR3 region has 19 residues. Unmatched junction bases numbered 17, after V lost 5 bases and J lost 4 bases. The CDR3 is CASSQQVLAGALVYNEQFF. Written as DNA, the CDR3 is TGTGCCAGCAGCCAACAAGTTCTAGCGGGAGCGCTCGTATACAATGAGCAGTTCTTC.

This clonotype was picked up many times. V gene TRBV20-1 combines with J gene TRBJ2-1, with 9 bases matching TRBD2. Per the germline V gene, CDR1 is DFQATT and CDR2 is SNEGSKA (reference sequence). This CDR3 is built from 12 residues. V lost 3 bases to trimming and J lost 10 bases; unmatched junction nucleotides: 4. The chain's CDR3 is CSARSSGGEQFF. In nucleotides, the CDR3 is TGCAGTGCTAGGTCCAGCGGGGGGGAGCAGTTCTTC.

This clonotype was detected many times. This chain links TRBV15 with TRBJ2-2, with D possibly being TRBD2 (5 bases). This CDR3 spans 16 amino acids. CDR1 LNHNV and CDR2 YYDKDF come from the germline V gene (reference sequence). Trimming took 1 base from V and 6 from J, leaving 15 bases between them. The CDR3 bases are TGTGCCACCAGCAGAGTTGCGGGCCCGGTCGCCGGGGAGCTGTTTTTT. It encodes CATSRVAGPVAGELFF.

This clonotype showed up many times. The chain links TRBV11-2 to TRBJ2-5; D not certain. The CDR3 runs 15 residues. In germline, CDR1 is SGHAT, CDR2 FQNNGV. With 4 bases removed from V and 1 base from J, the gap between germline ends came to 13 bases. CDR3 protein: CASSSSGRTQETQYF. The CDR3 nucleotides are TGTGCCAGCAGCTCCTCGGGCAGGACCCAAGAGACCCAGTACTTC.

The chain uses TRBV30 and TRBJ2-1; TRBD2 matches at 12 bases. CDR3 length equals 15 residues. Germline values: CDR1 GTSNPN, CDR2 SVGIG (reference sequence). After removal of 1 base from V and 16 bases from J, the junction contained 14 bases not matched to a gene. This chain's CDR3 is CAWSDTSGRSFPDFF. In nucleotides, the CDR3 is TGTGCCTGGAGTGATACTAGCGGGAGGAGTTTTCCCGACTTCTTC.

This clonotype was picked up many times. V usage is TRBV5-6 and J usage is TRBJ1-1; D ambiguous. The germline V and J ends were trimmed by 6 bases and 3 bases, with 6 bases remaining between them. CDR1 SGHDT and CDR2 YYEEEE come from the germline V gene. The CDR3 contains 11 residues. The DNA for the CDR3 is TGTGCCAGCACCTTCGACACTGAAGCTTTCTTT. Encoded protein: CASTFDTEAFF.

In this sample, this clonotype turned up a few times. Since a much larger clone is just one base distant, this may be a read error. The chain links TRBV5-1 to TRBJ2-7; perhaps D is TRBD1 or TRBD2 (5 bases each). The CDR3 covers 16 residues. CDR1 is SGHRS, CDR2 YFSETQ, per germline. The V and J ends lost 3 bases and 0 bases respectively, with 16 bases between them. This CDR3 is CASSSTPGTVSYEQYF. The CDR3 DNA reads TGCGCCAGCAGCTCTACTCCCGGGACGGTCTCCTACGAGCAGTACTTC. The variable domain in full, with the rest retrieved from reference TRBV5-1 and TRBJ2-7, is KAGVTQTPRYLIKTRGQQVTLSCSPISGHRSVSWYQQTPGQGLQFLFEYFSETQRNKGNFPGRFSGRQFSNSRSEMNVSTLELGDSALYLCASSSTPGTVSYEQYFGPGTRLTVT.

This clonotype was picked up many times. This chain uses TRBV15 with TRBJ2-7; D gene uncertain. Trimming pared 1 base from V and 5 bases from J, leaving 27 bases between. Germline V CDR1 and CDR2: LNHNV, YYDKDF (reference sequence). The CDR3 covers 19 residues. CDR3 amino acids: CATSRGRDRAATLKDEQYF. The CDR3 coding sequence is TGTGCCACCAGCAGAGGAAGGGATAGGGCGGCGACTCTTAAGGACGAGCAGTACTTC.

The V call is TRBV3-1, the J call TRBJ1-1; weak D call: TRBD1 (6 bases). The CDR3 covers 14 residues. CDR1 and CDR2 (germline): LGHDT, YNNKEL (reference sequence). V was pared by 3 bases and J by 4 bases, with 12 bases between. CDR3 region: CASSQQGMSTEAFF. CDR3 bases: TGTGCCAGCAGCCAGCAGGGGATGAGCACTGAAGCTTTCTTT.